This T cell receptor (beta chain) derives from a study of monozygotic twins with inflammatory bowel disease. The study's findings and limits: Compared with healthy co-twins, IBD patients showed reduced TCRbeta repertoire diversity by inverse Simpson.

CDR1 is SGHRS, CDR2 YFSETQ, per germline. This CDR3 comprises 16 residues. Each sample had eight separate cDNA synthesis reactions. TCRdb reprocessed the 5' RACE reads and keeps a single row for each CDR3 protein, giving no DNA. This table holds about 160,000 distinct CDR3 sequences. A remark on this clonotype: The target antigen is unknown.

This TCR was recovered from a human donor with ulcerative colitis or Crohn's disease, or a healthy co-twin of an affected twin (not recorded which). The chain couples TRBV5-1 to TRBJ2-1; the TCRdb D gene call, TRBD1, has no DNA to confirm it. The source material was blood. The CDR3 here is CASSLRPGTELAEQFF.